This entry describes one T cell receptor (beta chain). Antigen unknown. The sample comes from a study of cytomegalovirus exposure and HLA in healthy donors. The study, taken as a whole, reports: An analysis that came later showed most CMV-associated TCR beta chains appearing HLA-restricted. TCR beta V- and J-gene trimming, according to a later analysis, was linked to a missense DCLRE1C variant.

Primers included in the PCR were 60 Vbeta and 13 Jbeta primers. TCRdb's copy holds only in-frame clones and misses some; the assay was immunoSEQ multiplex PCR. The data contain approximately 170,000 clones, approximately 80% of them singletons. The TCR sequence derives from a middle-aged woman in good health and CMV-seropositive. Sequenced material: PBMCs.

The CDR3 region is CASSGQGVNSPLHF. DNA of the CDR3: TGTGCCAGTAGTGGACAGGGGGTTAATTCACCCCTCCACTTT. The rearrangement links TRBV19 to TRBJ1-6; 10 positions match TRBD1. This CDR3 has 14 residues. Per the germline V gene, CDR1 is LNHDA and CDR2 is SQIVND (reference sequence). V was pared by 5 bases and J by 6 bases, with 1 base of the junction left unmatched.